The clone carrying this TCR beta chain is a singleton in its sample. Its antigen is not identified. These data are taken from a study of cytomegalovirus exposure and HLA in healthy donors. Study-level information: Among around 400 genotyped donors, about 80% fell in the Caucasian-associated ancestry cluster. Overall study results and limits: Beyond CMV serostatus, there was no information to go on about immune exposure. TCR beta V- and J-gene trimming was later associated with a missense DCLRE1C variant.

13 Jbeta primers and 60 Vbeta primers were used for the PCR. Some clones are missing from TCRdb's copy, which holds only in-frame ones; the method was immunoSEQ multiplex PCR. The sample has some 65,000 clones; 65% to 75% are singletons. The receptor comes from a man between 45 and 60 years old in good health and CMV-seropositive. Specimen: PBMCs.

The CDR3 bases are TGTGCCAGCAGCCGATTGACAGCTAACTATGGCTACACCTTC. Translating gives CASSRLTANYGYTF. V usage is TRBV7-2 and J usage is TRBJ1-2; D possibly corresponds to TRBD1 (5 bases). CDR3 length equals 14 residues. From germline, CDR1 is SGHTA and CDR2 FQGNSA. V was shortened by 5 bases and J by 0 bases, with 10 bases between the two germline ends. Full variable domain (rest looked up from reference TRBV7-2 and TRBJ1-2): GAGVSQSPSNKVTEKGKDVELRCDPISGHTALYWYRQSLGQGLEFLIYFQGNSAPDKSGLPSDRFSAERTGGSVSTLTIQRTQQEDSAVYLCASSRLTANYGYTFGSGTRLTVV.